In this sample, the clone carrying this T cell receptor (beta chain) turned up once. Germline assignment: CDR1 WNHNN and CDR2 SYGVQD (reference sequence). The CDR3 totals 14 residues. The V and J ends lost 0 bases and 5 bases respectively, with 8 bases between them. These data come from a study of technical replicates of blood from a handful of donors. Here immunoSEQ multiplex PCR was the method, and the copy in TCRdb shows in-frame clones only, minus some. The table records about 72,000 clones, around 95% of them present only once. V is TRBV10-1 and J is TRBJ2-1; no clear D gene. The clonotype was recovered from a human donor in good health. The sequencing sample was made of T cells isolated from PBMCs. CDR3 DNA sequence: TGCGCCAGCAGTGAGTCATTCGGTAACAATGAGCAGTTCTTC. Translation gives CASSESFGNNEQFF.